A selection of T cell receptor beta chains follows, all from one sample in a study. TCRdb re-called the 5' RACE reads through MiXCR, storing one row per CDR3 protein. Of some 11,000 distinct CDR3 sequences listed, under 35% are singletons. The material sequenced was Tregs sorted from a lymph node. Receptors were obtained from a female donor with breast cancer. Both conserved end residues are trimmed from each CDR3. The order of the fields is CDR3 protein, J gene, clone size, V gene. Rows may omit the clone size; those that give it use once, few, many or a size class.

cdr3_aa: ASSISFRLKNTEAF
j_call: TRBJ1-1
clone_size: NA
v_call: TRBV5-6

cdr3_aa: ASSLVAPGRGEETQY
j_call: TRBJ2-5
clone_size: few
v_call: TRBV7-2

cdr3_aa: ASSYSTAGIYNEQF
j_call: TRBJ2-1
clone_size: many
v_call: TRBV6-6

cdr3_aa: SARGRTSGRASNEQF
j_call: TRBJ2-1
clone_size: NA
v_call: TRBV20-1

cdr3_aa: ASRTGLGYGYT
j_call: TRBJ1-2
clone_size: NA
v_call: TRBV6-1

cdr3_aa: ASSTRGGVRNEQF
j_call: TRBJ2-1
clone_size: many
v_call: TRBV6-5

cdr3_aa: ASSLSDLIYNEQF
j_call: TRBJ2-1
clone_size: NA
v_call: TRBV6-1

cdr3_aa: ASSLSSAGPQH
j_call: TRBJ1-5
clone_size: NA
v_call: TRBV5-4

cdr3_aa: ASSWTLAGAPYEQY
j_call: TRBJ2-7
clone_size: many
v_call: TRBV5-1

cdr3_aa: ASSKGLAGETDTQY
j_call: TRBJ2-3
clone_size: many
v_call: TRBV9

cdr3_aa: SARGGLTSGSYNEQF
j_call: TRBJ2-1
clone_size: many
v_call: TRBV20-1

cdr3_aa: ASSVAGGLKTQY
j_call: TRBJ2-5
clone_size: medium-sized
v_call: TRBV5-6

cdr3_aa: ASSPDSNSGNTIY
j_call: TRBJ1-3
clone_size: medium-sized
v_call: TRBV5-1

cdr3_aa: SVKDVSSYEQY
j_call: TRBJ2-7
clone_size: medium-sized
v_call: TRBV29-1

cdr3_aa: ASSNFGYRGSGNTIY
j_call: TRBJ1-3
clone_size: many
v_call: TRBV6-5

cdr3_aa: ASSTREGLAEQF
j_call: TRBJ2-1
clone_size: medium-sized
v_call: TRBV9

cdr3_aa: ASSLTGGHEQF
j_call: TRBJ2-1
clone_size: medium-sized
v_call: TRBV7-3

cdr3_aa: AGSVTYGYT
j_call: TRBJ1-2
clone_size: NA
v_call: TRBV2

cdr3_aa: ATSRVVALYNEQF
j_call: TRBJ2-1
clone_size: many
v_call: TRBV15

cdr3_aa: ASSQVEQGGNEQY
j_call: TRBJ2-7
clone_size: medium-sized
v_call: TRBV4-1

cdr3_aa: ASSSVGTRANEQF
j_call: TRBJ2-1
clone_size: large
v_call: TRBV9

cdr3_aa: SARVEGNTEAF
j_call: TRBJ1-1
clone_size: many
v_call: TRBV20-1

cdr3_aa: SVGPFGANVLT
j_call: TRBJ2-6
clone_size: many
v_call: TRBV29-1

cdr3_aa: ASSLGIQETQY
j_call: TRBJ2-5
clone_size: medium-sized
v_call: TRBV5-1

cdr3_aa: ASSLGTGHYEQH
j_call: TRBJ2-7
clone_size: once
v_call: TRBV7-9

cdr3_aa: ASSYFRDWGVVTEAF
j_call: TRBJ1-1
clone_size: medium-sized
v_call: TRBV7-9

cdr3_aa: ASSPPITGANTEAF
j_call: TRBJ1-1
clone_size: many
v_call: TRBV12-3/TRBV12-4

cdr3_aa: ASDSADNEQF
j_call: TRBJ2-1
clone_size: many
v_call: TRBV28

cdr3_aa: ASSLAPDSNQPQH
j_call: TRBJ1-5
clone_size: few
v_call: TRBV5-4

cdr3_aa: ASSPREARANYGYT
j_call: TRBJ1-2
clone_size: NA
v_call: TRBV18

cdr3_aa: ASSNGGAGANVLT
j_call: TRBJ2-6
clone_size: many
v_call: TRBV6-6

cdr3_aa: ASSATSSGDNEQF
j_call: TRBJ2-1
clone_size: few
v_call: TRBV7-9

cdr3_aa: ASSPSGAANTGELF
j_call: TRBJ2-2
clone_size: many
v_call: TRBV25-1

cdr3_aa: ASSFGTRGYEQF
j_call: TRBJ2-1
clone_size: few
v_call: TRBV5-1

cdr3_aa: ASSGQYSNQPQH
j_call: TRBJ1-5
clone_size: many
v_call: TRBV6-1

cdr3_aa: ASTAFGGLRNTEAF
j_call: TRBJ1-1
clone_size: NA
v_call: TRBV12-3/TRBV12-4

cdr3_aa: ASEGQF
j_call: TRBJ2-1
clone_size: many
v_call: TRBV11-2

cdr3_aa: ASSLYGGGSYNEQF
j_call: TRBJ2-1
clone_size: medium-sized
v_call: TRBV4-1

cdr3_aa: ASGLVPGDGANVLT
j_call: TRBJ2-6
clone_size: NA
v_call: TRBV12-5

cdr3_aa: ASSPSPGRNTDTQY
j_call: TRBJ2-3
clone_size: NA
v_call: TRBV5-1

cdr3_aa: ATSRSQGVTGELF
j_call: TRBJ2-2
clone_size: medium-sized
v_call: TRBV15

cdr3_aa: SAGERTKNYGYT
j_call: TRBJ1-2
clone_size: many
v_call: TRBV20-1

cdr3_aa: ASSPGPYNEQF
j_call: TRBJ2-1
clone_size: medium-sized
v_call: TRBV5-1

cdr3_aa: ASREQWTGGYEQY
j_call: TRBJ2-7
clone_size: NA
v_call: TRBV6-1

cdr3_aa: ASSYSKLEMNTEAF
j_call: TRBJ1-1
clone_size: medium-sized
v_call: TRBV6-5

cdr3_aa: ASSAPGLAGFNEQF
j_call: TRBJ2-1
clone_size: medium-sized
v_call: TRBV9

cdr3_aa: ASSLMGYEQY
j_call: TRBJ2-7
clone_size: many
v_call: TRBV5-4

cdr3_aa: AISDTGGREYGYT
j_call: TRBJ1-2
clone_size: medium-sized
v_call: TRBV10-3

cdr3_aa: ASSNRAGGELF
j_call: TRBJ2-2
clone_size: many
v_call: TRBV12-3/TRBV12-4

cdr3_aa: ASSSNPPGIGGIIGGLF
j_call: TRBJ2-2
clone_size: NA
v_call: TRBV6-5

cdr3_aa: ASSLDRLAGAKSSYNEQF
j_call: TRBJ2-1
clone_size: medium-sized
v_call: TRBV3-1

cdr3_aa: ASSLGQGGGTEAF
j_call: TRBJ1-1
clone_size: NA
v_call: TRBV4-1

cdr3_aa: ASSYGAGRLAGTDTQY
j_call: TRBJ2-3
clone_size: few
v_call: TRBV6-2/TRBV6-3

cdr3_aa: ASSLDWRTHSTDTQY
j_call: TRBJ2-3
clone_size: many
v_call: TRBV11-2

cdr3_aa: AISDSPGQGANSPLH
j_call: TRBJ1-6
clone_size: few
v_call: TRBV10-3